This TCR beta chain was documented in a study of a mutant IDH1 vaccine in newly diagnosed glioma. CDR3 length: 13 amino acids. Per germline, CDR1 GTSNPN and CDR2 SVGIG (reference sequence). V shed 2 bases, J shed 6 bases, and the junction held 4 bases outside the gene matches. As for this clone: Its antigen is not identified.

Time point reported: week 47, end of study. What each vaccine dose contained was 300 ug of mutant IDH1 20-mer peptide, accompanied by topical imiquimod. Measured with immunoSEQ multiplex PCR; TCRdb has only the in-frame clones, and not every one. The sample lists about 34,000 clones; around nine tenths were seen once. The specimen comprised PBMCs, sampled from a glioma patient whose treatment included an IDH1 peptide vaccine. The receptor was derived from a woman under 40 with glioma. The rearrangement joins TRBV30 to TRBJ2-1, with 7 nucleotides matching TRBD1. The CDR3 region has the DNA TGTGCCTGGAGTACGGGGACAGTCAATGAGCAGTTCTTC. Encoded protein: CAWSTGTVNEQFF.